This T cell receptor (beta chain) was profiled in a study of radiation and T cells in renal cell carcinoma. The assay was immunoSEQ multiplex PCR, and TCRdb's table has in-frame clones only and misses some. The data hold about 23,000 clones, with 55% to 75% observed a single time. In germline, CDR1 is MGHDK, CDR2 SYGVNS. V lost 7 bases and J lost 4, with 11 bases in between. This CDR3 has 13 residues. Treatment here: treatment-naive control, cytoreductive nephrectomy. The rearrangement links TRBV25-1 to TRBJ1-3; D is ambiguous. Specimen: tumor tissue, collected from a patient whose treatment was nephrectomy without radiotherapy. This TCR came from a man between 35 and 55 years old with renal cell carcinoma. The CDR3 loop reads CASTGPGGNTIYF. CDR3 nucleotide sequence: TGTGCCAGCACTGGGCCCGGGGGAAACACCATATATTTT.